This note documents a single TCR beta chain sequence. The antigen is not known. The CDR3 has 15 amino acids. Germline CDR1 reads MDHEN; CDR2 reads SYDVKM. V dropped 5 bases and J dropped 5; count of bases not matched to a gene: 7. This specimen belongs to a study of early T cells in non-severe SARS-CoV-2 infection. Study-wide results and limits: Matching results from VDJdb favored anti-spike CD8 responses, leaving private and CD4 specificities undetected.

TCRdb re-called the 5' RACE reads with MiXCR, one entry per CDR3 protein. The profile shows 50,000 to 55,000 distinct CDR3 sequences, about 9.3% of them singletons. The TCR originated in an adult who was a healthcare worker with PCR-confirmed SARS-CoV-2 infection or an uninfected control (not recorded which). The chain couples TRBV28 to TRBJ2-2; 8 bases map to TRBD2. What was sequenced was whole blood. The CDR3 sequence is CASSPLAGSTGELFF. CDR3 nucleotides: TGTGCCAGCAGTCCCCTAGCGGGTAGTACCGGGGAGCTGTTTTTT.